Presented here are 10 T cell receptor beta chains from one specimen sequenced in a study of identical twins. In TCRdb, the 5' RACE reads were re-called with MiXCR into one record per CDR3 protein. There are hundreds of thousands of distinct CDR3 sequences in the sample; about 20% occur only once, and about 12% lies in the top ten. These data were also filed under a second study, of T cells expressing NK-cell markers.

The sample consisted of PBMCs. The receptor source for this set is a woman aged 18-30 years in good health.

This sequence joins TRBV5-1 and TRBJ1-2; 7 positions match TRBD1. The CDR3 has 13 amino acids. The V gene end was trimmed by 4 bases and the J gene end by 4 bases; junction bases not matched to a gene: 4. Germline assignment: CDR1 SGHRS and CDR2 YFSETQ. The CDR3 protein is CASSTDRAYGYTF. In DNA form, the CDR3 reads TGCGCCAGCAGCACCGACAGGGCCTATGGCTACACCTTC.

The V and J genes are TRBV12-3 or TRBV12-4 and TRBJ1-2, with D possibly being TRBD1 (5 bases). This CDR3 contains 12 residues. Trimming cost V 1 base and J 9 bases, with 9 bases left between them. This CDR3 is CASSLEGIRYTF. CDR3 in DNA: TGTGCCAGCAGTTTAGAGGGGATCCGCTACACCTTC.

A few counts support this clonotype. The chain recombines TRBV30 with TRBJ2-7; D gene ambiguous. The length of the CDR3 is 12 residues. Germline V gives CDR1 GTSNPN, CDR2 SVGIG (reference sequence). Trimming removed 2 bases from V and 1 base from J, with 6 bases in between. CDR3 protein: CAWSSYSYEQYF. The CDR3 DNA follows: TGTGCCTGGAGTTCCTATTCCTACGAGCAGTACTTC.

This clonotype was recorded a few times. This rearrangement joins TRBV12-3 or TRBV12-4 to TRBJ2-2; TRBD2 agrees at 9 bases. Germline trimming cut 10 bases from V and 5 bases from J; bases unmatched to any gene: 11. The CDR3 totals 15 residues. The CDR3 spells CATSPGTSLTGELFF. The CDR3 DNA reads as TGTGCCACTAGCCCCGGGACTAGCTTAACCGGGGAGCTGTTTTTT.

The V gene is TRBV5-1, the J gene TRBJ2-2; no reliable D call. This CDR3 region has 14 residues. Germline V gene lookup returns CDR1 SGHRS and CDR2 YFSETQ. V was cut by 5 bases and J by 8 bases, with 16 bases left in between. The chain's CDR3 is CASRSDPQGGELFF. The DNA for the CDR3 is TGCGCCAGCAGATCCGACCCCCAAGGAGGGGAGCTGTTTTTT.

This clonotype was observed a handful of times. The chain combines TRBV27 with TRBJ2-3; D is perhaps TRBD1 (5 bases). The CDR3 sequence is 13 residues long. The germline V gene has CDR1 MNHEY and CDR2 SMNVEV (reference sequence). Trimming took off 5 bases at V and 6 bases at J, with 12 bases between the two ends. The CDR3 here is CASSPLGRDTQYF. The CDR3 coding sequence is TGTGCCAGCAGTCCACTGGGGCGGGATACGCAGTATTTT.

The chain combines TRBV15 with TRBJ2-7, with a tentative D call TRBD1 (6 bases). Germline loops: CDR1 LNHNV, CDR2 YYDKDF (reference sequence). The CDR3 runs to 13 residues. V lost 3 bases to trimming and J lost 6 bases, with 12 bases between them. CDR3 region: CATSSYREAEQYF. The CDR3 DNA reads TGTGCCACCAGCAGTTACAGGGAAGCCGAGCAGTACTTC.

The chain carries TRBV18 and TRBJ1-4; D is unclear. Deletions cut 3 bases from V and 4 bases from J, with 9 bases between. The V gene's germline CDR1 is KGHSH and CDR2 LQKENI. The CDR3 consists of 14 residues. The CDR3: CASSPRQLNEKLFF. The CDR3 coding sequence is TGTGCCAGCTCACCGCGGCAGCTTAATGAAAAACTGTTTTTT.

This clonotype has only a few counts. The chain employs TRBV20-1 and TRBJ1-2; 7 bases are shared with TRBD1. Looked up from germline, CDR1 is DFQATT and CDR2 is SNEGSKA (reference sequence). The CDR3 sequence is 12 residues long. Trimming took 7 bases from V and 8 from J; bases not matched to a gene: 10. CDR3 nucleotide sequence: TGCAGTGTCAGACAGGGAAACTGGGGCTACACCTTC. It encodes CSVRQGNWGYTF.

The V call is TRBV3-1, the J call TRBJ2-1, with 16 nucleotides matching TRBD2. Germline CDR1 and CDR2: LGHDT and YNNKEL (reference sequence). Trimming took 3 bases from V and 8 from J; bases not matched to a gene: 4. The CDR3 consists of 16 residues. DNA of the CDR3: TGTGCCAGCAGCCACGGGACTAGCGGGAGGGCCTATGAGCAGTTCTTC. It specifies CASSHGTSGRAYEQFF.